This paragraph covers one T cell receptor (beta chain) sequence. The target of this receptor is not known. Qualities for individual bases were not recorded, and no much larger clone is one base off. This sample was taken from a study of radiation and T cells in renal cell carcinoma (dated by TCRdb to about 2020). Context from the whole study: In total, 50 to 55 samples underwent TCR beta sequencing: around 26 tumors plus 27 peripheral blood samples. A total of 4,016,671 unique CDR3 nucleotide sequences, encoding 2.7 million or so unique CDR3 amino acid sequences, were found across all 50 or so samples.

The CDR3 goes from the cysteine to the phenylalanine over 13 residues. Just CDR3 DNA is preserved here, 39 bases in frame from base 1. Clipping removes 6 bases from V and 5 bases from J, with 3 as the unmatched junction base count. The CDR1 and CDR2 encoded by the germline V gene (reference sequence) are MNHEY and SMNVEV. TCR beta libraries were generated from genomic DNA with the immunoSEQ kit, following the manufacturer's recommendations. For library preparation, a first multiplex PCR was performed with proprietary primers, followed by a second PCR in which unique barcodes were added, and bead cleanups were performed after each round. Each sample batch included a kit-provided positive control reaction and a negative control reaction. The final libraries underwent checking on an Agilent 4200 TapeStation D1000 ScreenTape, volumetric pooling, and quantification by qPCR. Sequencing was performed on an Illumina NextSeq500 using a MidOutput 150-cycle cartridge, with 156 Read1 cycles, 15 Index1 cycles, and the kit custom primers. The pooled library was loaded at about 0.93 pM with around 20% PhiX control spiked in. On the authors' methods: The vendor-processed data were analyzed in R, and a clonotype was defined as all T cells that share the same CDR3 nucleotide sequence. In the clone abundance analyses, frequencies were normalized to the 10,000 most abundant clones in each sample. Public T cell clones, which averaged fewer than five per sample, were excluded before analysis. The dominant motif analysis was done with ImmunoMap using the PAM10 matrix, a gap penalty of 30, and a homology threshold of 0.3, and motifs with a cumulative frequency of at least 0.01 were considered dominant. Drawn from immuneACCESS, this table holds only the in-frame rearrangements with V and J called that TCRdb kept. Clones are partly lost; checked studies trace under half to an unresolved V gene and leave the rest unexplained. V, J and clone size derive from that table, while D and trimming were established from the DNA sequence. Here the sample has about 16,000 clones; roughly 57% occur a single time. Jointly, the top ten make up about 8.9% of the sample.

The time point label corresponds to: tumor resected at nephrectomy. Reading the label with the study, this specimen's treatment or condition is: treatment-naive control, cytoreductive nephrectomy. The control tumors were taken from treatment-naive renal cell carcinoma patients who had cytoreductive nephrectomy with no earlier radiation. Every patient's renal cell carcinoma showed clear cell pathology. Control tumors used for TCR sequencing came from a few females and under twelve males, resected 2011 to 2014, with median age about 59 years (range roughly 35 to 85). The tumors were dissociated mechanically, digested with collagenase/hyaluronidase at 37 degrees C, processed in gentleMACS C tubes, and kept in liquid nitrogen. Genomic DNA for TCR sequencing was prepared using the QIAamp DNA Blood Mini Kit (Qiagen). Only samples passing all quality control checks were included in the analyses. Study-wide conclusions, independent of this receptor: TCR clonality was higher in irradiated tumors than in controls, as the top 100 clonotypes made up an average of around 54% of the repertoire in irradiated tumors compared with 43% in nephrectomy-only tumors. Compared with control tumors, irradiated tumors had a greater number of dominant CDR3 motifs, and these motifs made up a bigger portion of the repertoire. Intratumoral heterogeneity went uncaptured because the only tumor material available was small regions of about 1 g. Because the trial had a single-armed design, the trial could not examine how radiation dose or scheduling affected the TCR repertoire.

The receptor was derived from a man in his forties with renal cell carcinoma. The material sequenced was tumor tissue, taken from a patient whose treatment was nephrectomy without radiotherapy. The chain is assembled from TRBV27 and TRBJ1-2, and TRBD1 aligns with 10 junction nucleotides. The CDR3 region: CASSGQGVYGYTF. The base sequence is TGTGCCAGCAGCGGACAGGGGGTATATGGCTACACCTTC.